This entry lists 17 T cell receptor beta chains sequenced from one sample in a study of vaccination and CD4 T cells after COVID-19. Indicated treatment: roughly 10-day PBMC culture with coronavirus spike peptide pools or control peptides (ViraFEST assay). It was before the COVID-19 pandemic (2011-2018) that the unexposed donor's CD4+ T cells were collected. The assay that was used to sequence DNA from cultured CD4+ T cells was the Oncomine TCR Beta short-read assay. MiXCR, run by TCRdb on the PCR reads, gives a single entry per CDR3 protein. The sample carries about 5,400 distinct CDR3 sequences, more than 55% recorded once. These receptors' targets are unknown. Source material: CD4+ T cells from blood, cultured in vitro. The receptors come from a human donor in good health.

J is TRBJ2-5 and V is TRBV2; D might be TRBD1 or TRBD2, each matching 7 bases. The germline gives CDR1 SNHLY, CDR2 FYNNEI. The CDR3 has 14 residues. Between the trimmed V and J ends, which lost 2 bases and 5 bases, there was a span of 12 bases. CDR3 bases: TGTGCCAGCAGTGAAAACAGGGGAGGGGAGACCCAGTACTTC. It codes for CASSENRGGETQYF.

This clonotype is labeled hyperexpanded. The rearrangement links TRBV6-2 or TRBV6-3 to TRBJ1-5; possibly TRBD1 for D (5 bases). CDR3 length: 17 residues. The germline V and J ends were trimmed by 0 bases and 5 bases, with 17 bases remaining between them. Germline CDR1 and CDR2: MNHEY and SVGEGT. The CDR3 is CASSYSFGRGSHQPQHF. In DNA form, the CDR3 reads TGTGCCAGCAGTTACTCTTTCGGTAGGGGCTCTCATCAGCCCCAGCATTTT.

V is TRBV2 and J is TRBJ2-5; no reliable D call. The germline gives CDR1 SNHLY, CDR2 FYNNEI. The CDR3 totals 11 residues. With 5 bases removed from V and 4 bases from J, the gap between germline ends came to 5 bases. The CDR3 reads CASSRRETQYF. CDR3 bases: TGTGCCAGCAGTCGTCGAGAGACCCAGTACTTC.

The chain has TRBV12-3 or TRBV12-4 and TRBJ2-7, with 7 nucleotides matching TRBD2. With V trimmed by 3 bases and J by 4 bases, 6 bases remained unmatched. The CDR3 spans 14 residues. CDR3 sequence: CASSFVEGGYEQYF. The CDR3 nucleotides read TGTGCCAGCAGTTTTGTGGAGGGAGGGTACGAGCAGTACTTC.

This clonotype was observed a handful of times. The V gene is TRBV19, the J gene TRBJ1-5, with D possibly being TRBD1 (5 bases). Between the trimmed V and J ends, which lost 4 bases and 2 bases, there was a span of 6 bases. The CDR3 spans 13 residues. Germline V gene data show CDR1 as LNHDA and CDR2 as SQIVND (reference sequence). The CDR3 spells CASSTRGNQPQHF. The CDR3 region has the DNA TGTGCCAGTAGTACCAGGGGCAATCAGCCCCAGCATTTT.

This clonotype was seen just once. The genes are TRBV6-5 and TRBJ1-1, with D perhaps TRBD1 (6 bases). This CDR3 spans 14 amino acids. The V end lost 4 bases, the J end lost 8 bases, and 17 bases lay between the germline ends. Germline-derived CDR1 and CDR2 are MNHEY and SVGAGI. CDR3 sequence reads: CASSSGGGRPEAFF. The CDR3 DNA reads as TGTGCCAGCAGTTCCGGGGGGGGCAGGCCGGAAGCTTTCTTT.

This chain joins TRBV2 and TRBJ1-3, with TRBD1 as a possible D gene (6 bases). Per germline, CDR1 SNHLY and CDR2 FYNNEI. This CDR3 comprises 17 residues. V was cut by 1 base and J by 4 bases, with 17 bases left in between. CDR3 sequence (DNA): TGTGCCAGCAGTGAAGAGCGGTTGGGGGCGTGGGGAAACACCATATATTTT. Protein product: CASSEERLGAWGNTIYF.

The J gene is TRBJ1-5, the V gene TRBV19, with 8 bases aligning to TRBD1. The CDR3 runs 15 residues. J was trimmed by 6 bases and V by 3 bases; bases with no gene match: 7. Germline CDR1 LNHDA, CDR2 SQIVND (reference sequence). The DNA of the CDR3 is TGTGCCAGTAGTATTCAGGGGGCGACGGCTCAGCCCCAGCATTTT. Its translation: CASSIQGATAQPQHF. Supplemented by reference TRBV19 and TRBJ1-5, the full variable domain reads DGGITQSPKYLFRKEGQNVTLSCEQNLNHDAMYWYRQDPGQGLRLIYYSQIVNDFQKGDIAEGYSVSREKKESFPLTVTSAQKNPTAFYLCASSIQGATAQPQHFGDGTRLSIL.

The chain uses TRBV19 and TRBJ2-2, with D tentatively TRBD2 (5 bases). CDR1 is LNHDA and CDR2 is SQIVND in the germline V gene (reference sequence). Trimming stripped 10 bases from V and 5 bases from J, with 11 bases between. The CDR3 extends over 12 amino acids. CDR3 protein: CATITRTGELFF. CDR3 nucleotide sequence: TGTGCCACGATTACTAGAACCGGGGAGCTGTTTTTT.

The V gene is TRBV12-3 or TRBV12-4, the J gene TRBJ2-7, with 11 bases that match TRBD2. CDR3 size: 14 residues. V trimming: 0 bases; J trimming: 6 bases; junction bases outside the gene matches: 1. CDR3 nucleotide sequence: TGTGCCAGCAGTTTAGCTAGCGGGAGGGGCGAGCAGTACTTC. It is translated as CASSLASGRGEQYF.

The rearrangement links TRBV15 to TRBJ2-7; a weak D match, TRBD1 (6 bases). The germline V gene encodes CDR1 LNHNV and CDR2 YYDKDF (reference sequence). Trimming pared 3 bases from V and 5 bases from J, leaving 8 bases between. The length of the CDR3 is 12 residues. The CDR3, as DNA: TGTGCCACCAGCAGTTCAGGGGACGAGCAGTACTTC. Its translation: CATSSSGDEQYF. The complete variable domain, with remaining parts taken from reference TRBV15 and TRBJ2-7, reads DAMVIQNPRYQVTQFGKPVTLSCSQTLNHNVMYWYQQKSSQAPKLLFHYYDKDFNNEADTPDNFQSRRPNTSFCFLDIRSPGLGDTAMYLCATSSSGDEQYFGPGTRLTVT.

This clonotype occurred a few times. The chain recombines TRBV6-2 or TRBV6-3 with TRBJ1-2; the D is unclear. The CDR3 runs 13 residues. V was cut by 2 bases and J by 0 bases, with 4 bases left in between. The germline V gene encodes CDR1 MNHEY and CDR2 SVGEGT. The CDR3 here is CASSYASNYGYTF. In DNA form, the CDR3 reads TGTGCCAGCAGTTACGCCTCTAACTATGGCTACACCTTC.

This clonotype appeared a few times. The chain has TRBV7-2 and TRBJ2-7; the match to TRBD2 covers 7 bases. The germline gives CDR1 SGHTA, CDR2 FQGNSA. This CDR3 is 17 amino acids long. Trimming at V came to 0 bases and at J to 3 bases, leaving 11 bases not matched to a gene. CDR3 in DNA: TGTGCCAGCAGCTTAGCAGTGAGCGGGGATTCCTTCTACGAGCAGTACTTC. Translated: CASSLAVSGDSFYEQYF.

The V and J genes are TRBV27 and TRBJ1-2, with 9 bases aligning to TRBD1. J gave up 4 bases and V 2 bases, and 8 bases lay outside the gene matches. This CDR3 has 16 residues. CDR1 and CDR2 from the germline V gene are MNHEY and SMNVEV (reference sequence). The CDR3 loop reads CASSLAGQGRRYGYTF. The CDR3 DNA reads TGTGCCAGCAGTTTAGCGGGACAGGGAAGACGCTATGGCTACACCTTC.

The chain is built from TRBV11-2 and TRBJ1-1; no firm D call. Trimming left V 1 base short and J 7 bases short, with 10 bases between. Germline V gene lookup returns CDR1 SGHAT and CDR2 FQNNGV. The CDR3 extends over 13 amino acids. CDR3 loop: CASSLVGRVEAFF. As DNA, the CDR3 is TGTGCCAGCAGCTTAGTGGGTCGGGTTGAAGCTTTCTTT.

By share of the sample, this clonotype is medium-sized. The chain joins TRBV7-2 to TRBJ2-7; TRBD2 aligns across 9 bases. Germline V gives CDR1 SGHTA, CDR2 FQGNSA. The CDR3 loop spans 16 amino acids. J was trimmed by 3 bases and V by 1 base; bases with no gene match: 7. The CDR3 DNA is TGTGCCAGCAGCTTAGGCTGGGGACTAGCAGACTACGAGCAGTACTTC. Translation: CASSLGWGLADYEQYF.

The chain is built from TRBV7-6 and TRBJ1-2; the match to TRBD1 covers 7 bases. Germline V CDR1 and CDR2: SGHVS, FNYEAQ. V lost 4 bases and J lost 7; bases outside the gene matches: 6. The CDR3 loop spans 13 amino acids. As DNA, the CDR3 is TGTGCCAGCAGCTCCACAGGGGCGACTGGCTACACCTTC. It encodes CASSSTGATGYTF.